This T cell receptor beta chain was retrieved from a study of shared clonotypes between healthy human individuals. The sample holds a few counts of this clone. All donors were Caucasian adults living in Nashville, Tennessee. The assay was carried out at the deep level. For unsorted PBMC, about 290 ng DNA per replicate equaled roughly 31,000 T cell genomes. Method: immunoSEQ multiplex PCR; TCRdb's copy keeps in-frame clones and lacks some. The profile shows about 520,000 clones, about 78% of them singletons. This CDR3 comprises 14 residues. Germline loops: CDR1 SGHNT, CDR2 YYREEE (reference sequence). Deletions cut 6 bases from V and 5 bases from J, with 17 bases between.

The sample comprised PBMCs. This chain links TRBV5-4 with TRBJ2-5, with a tentative D call TRBD2 (7 bases). The clonotype was recovered from a woman in her forties in good health. Some clones in this sample may be carry-over from other donors' samples. DNA of the CDR3: TGTGCCAGCACCCAGAGGGGGGGAGGTGAGACCCAGTACTTC. Protein sequence: CASTQRGGGETQYF. Filled out from reference TRBV5-4 and TRBJ2-5, the complete variable domain reads ETGVTQSPTHLIKTRGQQVTLRCSSQSGHNTVSWYQQALGQGPQFIFQYYREEENGRGNFPPRFSGLQFPNYSSELNVNALELDDSALYLCASTQRGGGETQYFGPGTRLLVL.